The rows below give T cell receptor beta chains drawn from one sample of a study of blood T cell repertoires in COVID-19. Produced via immunoSEQ multiplex PCR; TCRdb's table is partial and in-frame only. The table records about 150,000 clones, approximately 80% of them present only once. Sequenced sample: PBMCs or T cells enriched from blood (not recorded which). The source of these receptors is a man aged 70 or older who had been exposed to COVID-19. CDR3s include the opening cysteine and the closing phenylalanine or tryptophan. The D gene is left open where the match is weak. Clone size is stated in some rows and not others, as once, few, many or a class when expanded.

j_gene,d_gene,abundance,v_gene,CDR3aa,CDR3nt
TRBJ2-1,NA,NA,TRBV27,CASSSFNEQFF,TGTGCCAGCAGTTCCTTCAATGAGCAGTTCTTC
TRBJ2-3,NA,NA,TRBV11-2,CASSLQQDTRTDTQYF,TGTGCCAGCAGCTTACAGCAGGATACACGCACAGATACGCAGTATTTT
TRBJ2-1,NA,NA,TRBV5-4,CATLHGGQISSYNEQFF,TGTGCCACCCTCCACGGGGGGCAGATCAGCTCCTACAATGAGCAGTTCTTC
TRBJ2-2,NA,once,TRBV7-2,CASNLFSGTINTGELFF,TGTGCCAGCAACCTCTTCTCCGGGACAATAAACACCGGGGAGCTGTTTTTT
TRBJ2-5,TRBD2,once,TRBV5-1,CASSLPTSGGAETQYF,TGCGCCAGCAGCCTCCCCACTAGCGGGGGGGCAGAGACCCAGTACTTC
TRBJ2-5,TRBD2,NA,TRBV11-2,CASSQVPGLAGDQKETQYF,TGTGCCAGCAGCCAAGTACCGGGACTAGCGGGAGACCAAAAAGAGACCCAGTACTTC
TRBJ2-1,TRBD2,NA,TRBV4-2,CASSLVSGGYNEQFF,TGTGCCAGCAGCCTAGTTAGCGGGGGGTACAATGAGCAGTTCTTC
TRBJ2-7,TRBD1,NA,TRBV5-1,CASSPGQGVYEQYF,TGCGCCAGCAGCCCGGGACAGGGGGTCTACGAGCAGTACTTC
TRBJ2-2,NA,NA,TRBV19,CASSREPAGELFF,TGTGCCAGTAGCCGGGAGCCCGCCGGGGAGCTGTTTTTT
TRBJ1-1,NA,few,TRBV28,CASRRGHMNTEAFF,TGTGCCAGCAGGCGCGGACATATGAACACTGAAGCTTTCTTT
TRBJ2-2,NA,few,TRBV6-5,CASRRDGNTGELFF,TGTGCCAGCAGGCGGGACGGGAACACCGGGGAGCTGTTTTTT
TRBJ1-1,TRBD1,NA,TRBV7-9,CASSPPWGQTNTEAFF,TGTGCCAGCAGCCCCCCTTGGGGACAGACGAACACTGAAGCTTTCTTT
TRBJ1-1,NA,NA,TRBV6-5,CASSYSGGRGNTEAFF,TGTGCCAGCAGTTACTCCGGGGGACGGGGGAACACTGAAGCTTTCTTT
TRBJ1-6,NA,NA,TRBV30,CAWSVGGHYNSPLHF,TGTGCCTGGAGTGTTGGCGGACACTATAATTCACCCCTCCACTTT
TRBJ2-2,TRBD1,NA,TRBV11-2,CASSTLDRWLDTGELFF,TGTGCCAGCAGCACACTGGACAGGTGGTTGGACACCGGGGAGCTGTTTTTT
TRBJ2-2,NA,NA,TRBV7-9,CASRLAAMGTQNTGELFF,TGTGCCAGCAGGTTAGCTGCAATGGGGACACAGAACACCGGGGAGCTGTTTTTT
TRBJ2-3,TRBD2,NA,TRBV6-2/TRBV6-3,CASSYSPGLAVTDTQYF,TGTGCCAGCAGTTACTCCCCAGGACTAGCGGTCACAGATACGCAGTATTTT
TRBJ2-1,NA,NA,TRBV18,CASSLQGYEQFF,TGTGCCAGCTCACTACAGGGCTATGAGCAGTTCTTC
TRBJ1-5,NA,NA,TRBV19,CASSSGGNQPQHF,TGTGCCAGTAGTTCGGGGGGCAATCAGCCCCAGCATTTT
TRBJ1-5,NA,NA,TRBV27,CASSPLAVGNQPQHF,TGTGCCAGCAGTCCCCTTGCCGTAGGCAATCAGCCCCAGCATTTT
TRBJ1-6,NA,many,TRBV5-6,CASSFRQGRNSPLHF,TGTGCCAGCAGCTTTCGGCAGGGAAGGAACTCACCCCTCCACTTT
TRBJ2-2,TRBD2,NA,TRBV2,CASKSEGRATGELFF,TGTGCCAGCAAGTCCGAGGGGAGGGCCACCGGGGAGCTGTTTTTT
TRBJ1-1,TRBD1,NA,TRBV19,CASSRNDPGQEGEAFF,TGTGCCAGTAGTCGAAACGACCCTGGACAGGAAGGAGAAGCTTTCTTT
TRBJ1-2,NA,NA,TRBV12-3/TRBV12-4,CASSLDRVNGYTF,TGTGCCAGCAGTTTGGACAGAGTCAATGGCTACACCTTC
TRBJ2-1,TRBD1,NA,TRBV4-2,CASSQGGTDYNEQFF,TGTGCCAGCAGCCAAGGGGGGACAGACTACAATGAGCAGTTCTTC
TRBJ2-5,NA,NA,TRBV7-9,CASTTWRPGETQYF,TGTGCCAGCACCACCTGGCGGCCTGGAGAGACCCAGTACTTC
TRBJ2-1,TRBD2,NA,TRBV11-3,CASSLAVYNEQFF,TGTGCCAGCAGTCTAGCGGTCTACAATGAGCAGTTCTTC